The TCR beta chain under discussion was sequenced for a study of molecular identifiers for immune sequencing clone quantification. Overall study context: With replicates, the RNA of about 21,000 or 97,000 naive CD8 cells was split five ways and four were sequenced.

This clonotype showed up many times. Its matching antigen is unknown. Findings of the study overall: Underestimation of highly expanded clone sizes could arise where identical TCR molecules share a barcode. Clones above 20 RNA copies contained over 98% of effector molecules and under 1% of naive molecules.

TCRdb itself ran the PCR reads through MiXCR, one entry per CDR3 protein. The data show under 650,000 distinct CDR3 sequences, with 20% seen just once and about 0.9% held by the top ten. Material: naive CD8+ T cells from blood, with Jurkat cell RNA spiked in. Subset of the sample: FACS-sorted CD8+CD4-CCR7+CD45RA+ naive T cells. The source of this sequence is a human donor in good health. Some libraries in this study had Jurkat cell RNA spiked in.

CDR3 nucleotides: TGTGCCAGCAGTTACTCGCGAGGTGAGGGGGTTGGTCAGCCCCAGCATTTT. Amino acid sequence: CASSYSRGEGVGQPQHF. V usage is TRBV6-2 or TRBV6-3 and J usage is TRBJ1-5; possibly TRBD1 for D (6 bases). CDR3 length: 17 residues. V was shortened by 0 bases and J by 6 bases, with 18 bases between the two germline ends. Germline CDR1 and CDR2: MNHEY and SVGEGT.